Listed below are T cell receptor beta chains from one sample, sequenced in a study of shared clonotypes between healthy human individuals. Profiling relied on immunoSEQ multiplex PCR, and the TCRdb table lists in-frame clones only, not all of them. The sample yields some 500,000 clones, about 96% seen once. Sequences were obtained from naive CD4+ T cells sorted from blood. These receptors originate from a young woman in good health. CDR3s leave out the opening cysteine and the closing phenylalanine or tryptophan.

V	length	J	CDR3
TRBV5-6	14	TRBJ2-3	ASSLATDFSTDTQY
TRBV18	11	TRBJ1-1	ASRPQGSTEAF
TRBV29-1	16	TRBJ2-2	SVEVYGLAGGGTGELF
TRBV7-8	12	TRBJ2-7	ASSPSGRNYEQY
TRBV7-3	16	TRBJ2-2	ASSLGSGLAGVGGELF
TRBV10-3	11	TRBJ2-5	AISRDRGETQY
TRBV7-9	12	TRBJ2-4	ASTSGLDKNIQY
TRBV6-5	14	TRBJ2-7	ASSYTGPGTIYEQY
TRBV7-3	15	TRBJ2-6	ASSLTFLGAGANVLT
TRBV28	15	TRBJ1-1	ASSLPGQAPLNTEAF
TRBV11-1	10	TRBJ2-7	ASESGWNEQY
TRBV18	14	TRBJ2-2	ASSPGLAGVTGELF
TRBV2	13	TRBJ1-1	ASSTTDRRNTEAF
TRBV4-1	14	TRBJ2-7	ASSQDLAGGTDEQY
TRBV19	12	TRBJ1-2	ASSTQGAGYGYT
TRBV6-6	9	TRBJ1-2	ASTRGGGYT
TRBV4-2	14	TRBJ2-7	ASSPGGRGRGLEQY
TRBV7-9	9	TRBJ2-1	ASSSVHEQF
TRBV6-5	12	TRBJ1-2	ASSYSAENYGYT
TRBV19	15	TRBJ2-2	ASSVSSGSSNTGELF